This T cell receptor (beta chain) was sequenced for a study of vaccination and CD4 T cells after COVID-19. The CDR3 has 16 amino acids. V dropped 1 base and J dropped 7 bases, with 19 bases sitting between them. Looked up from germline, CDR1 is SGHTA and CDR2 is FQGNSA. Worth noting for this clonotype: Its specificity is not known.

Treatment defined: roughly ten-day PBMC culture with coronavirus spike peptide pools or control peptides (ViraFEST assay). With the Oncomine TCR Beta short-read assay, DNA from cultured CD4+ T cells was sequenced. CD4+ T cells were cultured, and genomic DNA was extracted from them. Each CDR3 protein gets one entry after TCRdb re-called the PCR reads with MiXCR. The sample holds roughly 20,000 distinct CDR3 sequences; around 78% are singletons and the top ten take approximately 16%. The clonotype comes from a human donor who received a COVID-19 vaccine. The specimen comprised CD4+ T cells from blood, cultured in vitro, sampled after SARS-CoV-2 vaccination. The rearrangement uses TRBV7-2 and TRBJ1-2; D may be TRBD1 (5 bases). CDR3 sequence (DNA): TGTGCCAGCAGCTTAGATCGGCGGGGCTCGCTGTCTGGCTACACCTTC. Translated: CASSLDRRGSLSGYTF.